Given below is one T cell receptor (beta chain) in context. There are many counts of this clonotype. What antigen it recognizes has not been identified. The sample holds no much larger clone one base away, and base qualities are not on file. These data come from a study of MAIT cells during Salmonella Paratyphi A infection listed by TCRdb under 2017. Background on the whole study: Adult volunteers aged 18 to 60 ingested a single dose of 1-5x10^3 CFU of S. Paratyphi A strain NVGH308. Starting at diagnosis, the diagnosed volunteers took ciprofloxacin 500 mg twice daily for 14 days. Paper-wide results and their limitations: MAIT cell TRBV usage was oligoclonal with a preference for TRBV20 and TRBV6, and infection did not appear to change this usage. The space taken up by over-represented MAIT clonotypes dropped significantly from baseline to mid-infection (about 0.15 to 0.11), while post-infection showed no significant difference. Diagnosed volunteers showed more expansion or contraction among top five MAIT clonotypes than healthy controls (0.53 versus 0.13), suggesting infection-driven repertoire reshaping. Although the availability of volunteer samples limited sample sizes, the sizes were judged adequate for detecting differences between groups.

Library generation was performed with 5' RACE. Two rounds of PCR with Phusion High-Fidelity polymerase amplified TCRbeta, with sample-specific barcodes added in the primers. TCRbeta libraries were generated by template-switch cDNA synthesis with SMARTScribe reverse transcriptase and a TRBC-specific primer. The barcoded samples were pooled and then prepared using the NEBNext Ultra DNA Library Prep Kit for Illumina. Sequencing of libraries was performed on an Illumina MiSeq with the MiSeq reagent kit v2, 300 cycles. Under the source paper's analysis protocol: Reads were demultiplexed by barcode with Jemultiplexer and were aligned with MiTCR using default parameters. VDJtools filtered out non-functional sequences; clonotypes were defined by amino acid sequence, with frequencies based on assigned sequence reads. The clonal space homeostasis analysis grouped clonotypes by frequency into over-represented (0.05-1), large, medium and small bins. The public reads were quality trimmed at Q25 with fastp and then assembled into clones with MiXCR by TCRdb, keeping productive beta chains. CDR3 protein duplicates are merged, each entry listing the most common genes and DNA. TCRdb assigned the V and J calls; the authors' analysis was not used. A total of about 640 distinct CDR3 sequences appear in this sample, approximately 27% of them only once. Less than 30% of the sample is taken by the ten largest.

The sample's time point label, in plain terms: mid-infection, around enteric fever diagnosis. MAIT cells were defined as Valpha7.2+ CD161+ T cells and were identified and sorted by flow cytometry. Over time, circulating MAIT cell TCRbeta repertoires were profiled in five or six volunteers who came down with enteric fever following controlled oral challenge with live Salmonella Paratyphi A. Every diagnosed volunteer provided MAIT cell samples at three timepoints: pre-infection, mid-infection and post-infection. Enteric fever was diagnosed as Paratyphi A bacteremia and/or persistent fever above 38 °C lasting more than 12 hours. Infection was diagnosed in challenged volunteers between day 4 and day 7 after challenge. For RNA extraction, roughly 5,000 to 10,000 MAIT cells from each sample were sorted straight into RNAqueous-Micro lysis buffer. Lymphoprep gradient centrifugation was used to isolate peripheral blood mononuclear cells from both the blood samples and the leukocyte cones. Sorting was done on either a BD FACSAria Fusion or a BD FACSAria III sorter.

V is cut by 0 bases and J by 0 bases, and the space between the germline ends is 3 bases. The germline V gene supplies CDR1 MRHNA and CDR2 SNTAGT. The CDR3 numbers 15 residues from cysteine through phenylalanine. The only DNA kept is the CDR3, 45 bases in frame from the first base. The sample in question was MAIT cells from blood, obtained at the middle sampling point of the challenge study. The clonotype comes from a person aged 18 to 75 who was deliberately infected with Salmonella Paratyphi A in a paratyphoid fever challenge study. The sequence links TRBV6-4 to TRBJ2-6, with no reliable assignment of the D segment. The nucleotide sequence is TGTGCCAGCAGTGACTCAAACTCTGGGGCCAACGTCCTGACTTTC. It codes for CASSDSNSGANVLTF.